The T cell receptor beta chain described here comes from a study of human T cells and chemical hapten exposure. Study details: Throughout a study of approximately 25 weeks, patients underwent weekly scalp administration of diphenylcyclopropenone doses. Chiefly women, the patients showed alopecia areata, totalis or universalis. The study's findings and limits: Counts of TCRs above 1 in 1000 frequency stayed unchanged with DPC sensitization.

Indicated time point: patch test 1, 2 weeks after DPC sensitization. Treatment given: therapeutic diphenylcyclopropenone sensitization with weekly scalp DPC. Blood sampling preceded each patch test application. This clonotype was seen ten or more times. The target antigen is unknown. With 5 bases clipped from V and 5 bases from J, the junction kept 12 bases outside the gene matches. The CDR3 consists of 17 residues. Germline CDR1 is LGHDT and CDR2 is YNNKEL (reference sequence). Using its own MiXCR run on the RACE reads, TCRdb lists one record per CDR3 protein. This repertoire shows 95,000 to 150,000 distinct CDR3 sequences, 12% to 15% found once; its top ten account for 0.92%.

V usage is TRBV3-1 and J usage is TRBJ1-2; 12 bases align to TRBD1. The TCR originated in a man between 18 and 35 years old with alopecia areata. Some clones in this sample may be carry-over from other donors' samples. The source was whole blood, collected in connection with sensitization to the hapten diphenylcyclopropenone (DPC). The CDR3 DNA follows: TGTGCCAGCAGCAAGGGACAGGGGGCAAAGAGTGGATATGGCTACACCTTC. It encodes CASSKGQGAKSGYGYTF.